This entry lists 23 T cell receptor beta chains sequenced from one sample in a study of T cells in Graves' hyperthyroidism and ophthalmopathy. Regions amplified from RNA transcripts were the TCR beta CDR3 regions. HTBI primers drove first-round RT-PCR of the TCR CDR3. TCRdb itself ran the multiplex PCR reads through MiXCR, one entry per CDR3 protein. The table lists fewer than 400,000 distinct CDR3 sequences, more than 13% of them singletons. Source material: blood. The receptors were sampled from a man over 45 with Graves' ophthalmopathy.

At least ten counts were recorded for this clonotype. This rearrangement joins TRBV20-1 to TRBJ2-3; perhaps TRBD1 as D (6 bases). The CDR3 has 15 residues. The V end was cut by 3 bases, the J end by 2 bases, with 15 bases between. Germline CDR1 reads DFQATT; CDR2 reads SNEGSKA (reference sequence). The CDR3 sequence: CSARRAGVSTDTQYF. The CDR3 DNA sequence: TGCAGTGCTAGGAGGGCAGGGGTTTCCACAGATACGCAGTATTTT.

This clonotype was counted many times. The rearrangement joins TRBV30 to TRBJ1-2; D unclear. Germline V gene sequence: CDR1 GTSNPN, CDR2 SVGIG (reference sequence). This CDR3 contains 12 residues. V was clipped by 2 bases and J by 7 bases, with 11 bases between them. The CDR3 DNA reads TGTGCCTGGAGTCGGACGGAATCTGGCTACACCTTC. Its protein is CAWSRTESGYTF.

The chain recombines TRBV29-1 with TRBJ2-1; D unclear. Trimming stripped 0 bases from V and 8 bases from J, with 17 bases between. This CDR3 contains 15 residues. Germline V CDR1 and CDR2: SQVTM, ANQGSEA. The CDR3, as DNA: TGCAGCGTTGAAGATCCGGCTAGATGGTCCGATGAGCAGTTCTTC. It translates to CSVEDPARWSDEQFF.

This clonotype was detected only a few times. This chain connects TRBV14 to TRBJ2-2; D might be TRBD2 (6 bases). The ends were cut back, 4 bases at V and 2 bases at J, with 14 bases in the middle. There are 16 residues in the CDR3. Germline values: CDR1 SGHDN, CDR2 FVKESK. In DNA, the CDR3 is TGTGCCAGCAGCCCGTCCGGGACTTATAACACCGGGGAGCTGTTTTTT. Its protein product is CASSPSGTYNTGELFF.

The chain joins TRBV19 to TRBJ2-1; TRBD2 matches at 11 bases. Germline V gives CDR1 LNHDA, CDR2 SQIVND (reference sequence). Trimming took 5 bases from V and 0 from J; bases not matched to a gene: 6. The CDR3 has 17 amino acids. CDR3 DNA sequence: TGTGCCAGTAGTTTTACCGGGACTAGCGGCTCCTACAATGAGCAGTTCTTC. It codes for CASSFTGTSGSYNEQFF. Complete variable domain (other parts from reference TRBV19 and TRBJ2-1): DGGITQSPKYLFRKEGQNVTLSCEQNLNHDAMYWYRQDPGQGLRLIYYSQIVNDFQKGDIAEGYSVSREKKESFPLTVTSAQKNPTAFYLCASSFTGTSGSYNEQFFGPGTRLTVL.

The chain uses TRBV2 and TRBJ2-1; 8 bases match TRBD2. This CDR3 comprises 17 residues. Germline assignment: CDR1 SNHLY and CDR2 FYNNEI. After removal of 0 bases from V and 7 bases from J, the junction contained 11 bases not matched to a gene. The CDR3 sequence is CASSEAQREWMGNEQFF. The CDR3 DNA sequence: TGTGCCAGCAGTGAAGCGCAGCGGGAGTGGATGGGGAATGAGCAGTTCTTC.

In its sample, this clonotype was seen many times. V is TRBV5-1 and J is TRBJ1-1; D is unclear. The germline V gene encodes CDR1 SGHRS and CDR2 YFSETQ. The V end lost 4 bases, the J end lost 3 bases, and 10 bases lay between the germline ends. The CDR3 sequence is 13 residues long. The CDR3 sequence is CASSQERDTEAFF. The CDR3 bases are TGCGCCAGCAGCCAGGAACGAGACACTGAAGCTTTCTTT.

V is TRBV5-1 and J is TRBJ2-2, with TRBD2 matching 7 bases. The CDR3 loop spans 13 amino acids. The V gene's germline CDR1 is SGHRS and CDR2 YFSETQ. J lost 3 bases, V lost 7 bases, and 3 bases had no gene match. CDR3: CASGRGDTGELFF. The CDR3 coding sequence is TGCGCCAGCGGGAGGGGTGACACCGGGGAGCTGTTTTTT.

This clonotype was seen ten or more times. The rearrangement links TRBV6-1 to TRBJ2-4, with D possibly matching TRBD2 (5 bases). The germline gives CDR1 MNHNS, CDR2 SASEGT. This CDR3 contains 15 residues. With 4 bases removed from V and 1 base from J, the gap between germline ends came to 11 bases. The DNA of the CDR3 is TGTGCCAGCAGTGGAGGGATGGGGGCCAAAAACATTCAGTACTTC. It specifies CASSGGMGAKNIQYF.

In its sample, this clonotype was seen a few times. The chain joins TRBV2 to TRBJ2-7; tentatively, D is TRBD2 (6 bases). The CDR3 contains 15 residues. The germline V and J ends were trimmed by 6 bases and 0 bases, with 15 bases remaining between them. The V gene's germline CDR1 is SNHLY and CDR2 FYNNEI. The CDR3 coding sequence is TGTGCCAGCAGGGCCGGGACTTCCTCCTCCTACGAGCAGTACTTC. Its protein product is CASRAGTSSSYEQYF.

This chain connects TRBV12-3 or TRBV12-4 to TRBJ2-4; D is uncertain. The CDR3 spans 12 residues. The V end lost 5 bases, the J end lost 7 bases, and 9 bases lay between the germline ends. The CDR3 DNA follows: TGTGCCAGCAGTAAAGCTAGGAACATTCAGTACTTC. Translation: CASSKARNIQYF.

This clonotype was detected many times. The genes are TRBV2 and TRBJ2-1; TRBD2 matches at 15 bases. The CDR3 has 20 residues. V lost 3 bases to trimming and J lost 0 bases; unmatched junction nucleotides: 9. The germline V gene has CDR1 SNHLY and CDR2 FYNNEI. The CDR3 sequence is CASSDRRTSGRVGSYNEQFF. The CDR3 DNA sequence: TGTGCCAGCAGTGATCGGAGGACTAGCGGGAGGGTCGGCTCCTACAATGAGCAGTTCTTC.

The chain is built from TRBV6-1 and TRBJ2-6; 10 bases align to TRBD2. Germline V gives CDR1 MNHNS, CDR2 SASEGT. Trimming removed 3 bases from V and 1 base from J; junction bases left unmatched: 0. The CDR3 length is 16 residues. The CDR3 spells CASSDSGRSGANVLTF. The CDR3 DNA is TGTGCCAGCAGTGATAGCGGGAGGTCTGGGGCCAACGTCCTGACTTTC.

This clonotype turned up a few times. One end of the junction does not line up with germline, which may come from a read error. The chain has TRBV28 and TRBJ1-5; 7 bases map to TRBD1. Germline-derived CDR1 and CDR2 are MDHEN and SYDVKM. This CDR3 comprises 15 residues. This CDR3 reads CAGRTGTAVNQPQHF. The CDR3 DNA follows: TGTGCCGGCAGAACCGGGACAGCGGTTAATCAGCCCCAGCATTTT.

The gene calls are TRBV7-8 and TRBJ1-6; D not resolved. Germline CDR1 and CDR2: SGHVS and FQNEAQ. The CDR3 extends over 16 amino acids. V lost 0 bases, J lost 0 bases, and 6 bases lay in between. This CDR3 reads CASSLASGSYNSPLHF. The CDR3 nucleotides read TGTGCCAGCAGCTTAGCGTCAGGCTCCTATAATTCACCCCTCCACTTT.

The rearrangement joins TRBV9 to TRBJ1-4, with 10 nucleotides matching TRBD1. CDR3 size: 16 residues. Unmatched junction bases numbered 11, after V lost 4 bases and J lost 8 bases. The V gene's germline CDR1 is SGDLS and CDR2 YYNGEE. The DNA for the CDR3 is TGTGCCAGCAGCCAAGGCCTCGGGACAGGGGTAGAAAAACTGTTTTTT. It is translated as CASSQGLGTGVEKLFF. The full variable domain, in which reference TRBV9 and TRBJ1-4 provide the parts outside the CDR3, is DSGVTQTPKHLITATGQRVTLRCSPRSGDLSVYWYQQSLDQGLQFLIQYYNGEERAKGNILERFSAQQFPDLHSELNLSSLELGDSALYFCASSQGLGTGVEKLFFGSGTQLSVL.

Many counts were recorded for this clonotype. The CDR3 nucleotides are TGTGCCTGGAGTGTACGACTCAATCAGCCCCAGCATTTT. Protein product: CAWSVRLNQPQHF. The gene calls are TRBV30 and TRBJ1-5; D not resolved. V lost 0 bases, J lost 3 bases, and 6 bases lay in between. The CDR3 consists of 13 residues. From germline, CDR1 is GTSNPN and CDR2 SVGIG (reference sequence).

In this sample, this clonotype turned up a few times. V and J are TRBV2 and TRBJ1-4; tentatively, D is TRBD1 (5 bases). CDR3 size: 14 residues. Germline V gene data show CDR1 as SNHLY and CDR2 as FYNNEI. V lost 4 bases and J lost 6, with 12 bases in between. CDR3 in amino acids: CASSVGGGDEKLFF. The DNA of the CDR3 is TGTGCCAGCAGTGTTGGGGGAGGAGATGAAAAACTGTTTTTT. Filled out from reference TRBV2 and TRBJ1-4, the complete variable domain reads EPEVTQTPSHQVTQMGQEVILRCVPISNHLYFYWYRQILGQKVEFLVSFYNNEISEKSEIFDDQFSVERPDGSNFTLKIRSTKLEDSAMYFCASSVGGGDEKLFFGSGTQLSVL.

In its sample, this clonotype was seen once. The chain joins TRBV19 to TRBJ1-5, with 11 bases matching TRBD1. J gave up 2 bases and V 5 bases, and 11 bases lay outside the gene matches. Looked up from germline, CDR1 is LNHDA and CDR2 is SQIVND (reference sequence). The CDR3 extends over 18 amino acids. For the CDR3, the DNA is TGTGCCAGTAGTGACCGGGACAGGGGGGTGTTTGGCAATCAGCCCCAGCATTTT. This gives the protein CASSDRDRGVFGNQPQHF.

The V and J genes are TRBV28 and TRBJ1-5; a possible D gene is TRBD1 (6 bases). V was clipped by 7 bases and J by 9 bases, with 19 bases between them. From germline, CDR1 is MDHEN and CDR2 SYDVKM. This CDR3 spans 14 amino acids. Here the CDR3 reads CASTYGTFGRPQHF. CDR3 nucleotide sequence: TGTGCCAGCACCTATGGGACATTTGGGAGGCCCCAGCATTTT. Full variable domain (missing parts from reference TRBV28 and TRBJ1-5): DVKVTQSSRYLVKRTGEKVFLECVQDMDHENMFWYRQDPGLGLRLIYFSYDVKMKEKGDIPEGYSVSREKKERFSLILESASTNQTSMYLCASTYGTFGRPQHFGDGTRLSIL.

The chain recombines TRBV12-3 or TRBV12-4 with TRBJ2-1; D may match TRBD1 or TRBD2 (5 bases each). The CDR3 consists of 16 residues. Trimming left V 6 bases short and J 0 bases short, with 15 bases between. In nucleotides, the CDR3 is TGTGCCAGCAGAGGGCACGGGACCTTCTCCTACAATGAGCAGTTCTTC. It encodes CASRGHGTFSYNEQFF.

The table lists this clonotype with many counts. This chain uses TRBV19 with TRBJ2-3, with 7 bases fitting TRBD2. The CDR3 consists of 15 residues. With 7 bases clipped from V and 6 bases from J, the junction kept 13 bases outside the gene matches. Germline V gene sequence: CDR1 LNHDA, CDR2 SQIVND (reference sequence). CDR3 sequence reads: CASTQRGLRGDTQYF. CDR3 coding DNA: TGTGCCAGTACCCAGCGGGGACTTAGAGGCGATACGCAGTATTTT.

This chain links TRBV10-3 with TRBJ2-7; 7 bases align to TRBD2. Germline trimming cut 7 bases from V and 0 bases from J; bases unmatched to any gene: 9. The CDR3 length is 15 residues. Germline assignment: CDR1 ENHRY and CDR2 SYGVKD. The CDR3: CAITETLAASYEQYF. CDR3 nucleotide sequence: TGTGCCATCACCGAGACCCTAGCGGCCTCCTACGAGCAGTACTTC.